The present T cell receptor beta chain was sequenced within a study of cytomegalovirus exposure and HLA in healthy donors. Study-level points and caveats: V- and J-gene trimming in TCR beta was tied to a missense DCLRE1C variant by an analysis performed later.

Germline CDR1 reads SGHRS; CDR2 reads YFSETQ. The length of the CDR3 is 15 residues. V was cut by 4 bases and J by 1 base, with 11 bases left in between. Comment on this clone: Its antigen remains unknown.

The PCR contained 60 Vbeta and 13 Jbeta primers. Clones were sequenced by immunoSEQ multiplex PCR, and TCRdb holds only the in-frame ones, with some missing. The sample lists around 140,000 clones; 76% were seen once. The TCR originated in a man aged 35 to 55 in good health and CMV-seronegative. Sequencing input: PBMCs. The chain uses TRBV5-1 and TRBJ2-2, with a weak D call TRBD2 (5 bases). The CDR3 region has the DNA TGCGCCAGCAGCGGAGGACTTTTGAACACCGGGGAGCTGTTTTTT. It encodes CASSGGLLNTGELFF. The complete variable domain, with remaining parts taken from reference TRBV5-1 and TRBJ2-2, reads KAGVTQTPRYLIKTRGQQVTLSCSPISGHRSVSWYQQTPGQGLQFLFEYFSETQRNKGNFPGRFSGRQFSNSRSEMNVSTLELGDSALYLCASSGGLLNTGELFFGEGSRLTVL.